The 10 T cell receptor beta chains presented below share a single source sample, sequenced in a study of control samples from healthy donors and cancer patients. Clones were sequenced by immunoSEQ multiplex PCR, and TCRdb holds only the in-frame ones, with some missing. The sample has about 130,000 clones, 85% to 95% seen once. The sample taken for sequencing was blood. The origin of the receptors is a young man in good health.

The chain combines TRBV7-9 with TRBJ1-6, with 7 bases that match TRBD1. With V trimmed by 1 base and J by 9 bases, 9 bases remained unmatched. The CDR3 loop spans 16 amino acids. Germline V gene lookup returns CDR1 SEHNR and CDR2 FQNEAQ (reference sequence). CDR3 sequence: CASSLGSGDSASPLHF. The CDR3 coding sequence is TGTGCCAGCAGCTTAGGTTCAGGGGACAGCGCTTCACCCCTCCACTTT.

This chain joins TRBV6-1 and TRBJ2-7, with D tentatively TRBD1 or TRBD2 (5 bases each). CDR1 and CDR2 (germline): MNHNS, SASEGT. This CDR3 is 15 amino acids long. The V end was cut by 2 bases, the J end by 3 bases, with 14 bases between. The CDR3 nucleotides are TGTGCCAGCAGTGAATCGGGTTGGGGGATCTACGAGCAGTACTTC. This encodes CASSESGWGIYEQYF.

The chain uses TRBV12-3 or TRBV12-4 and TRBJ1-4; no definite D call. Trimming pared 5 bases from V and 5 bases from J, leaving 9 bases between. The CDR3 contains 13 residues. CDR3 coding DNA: TGTGCCAGCAGTCAACAGTTAAATGAAAAACTGTTTTTT. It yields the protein CASSQQLNEKLFF.

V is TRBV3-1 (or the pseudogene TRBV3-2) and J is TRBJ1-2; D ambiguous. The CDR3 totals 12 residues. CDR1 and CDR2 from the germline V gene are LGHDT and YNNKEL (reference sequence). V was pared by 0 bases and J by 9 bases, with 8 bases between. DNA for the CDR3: TGTGCCAGCAGCCAAGATCGGTTGCGCTACACCTTC. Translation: CASSQDRLRYTF.

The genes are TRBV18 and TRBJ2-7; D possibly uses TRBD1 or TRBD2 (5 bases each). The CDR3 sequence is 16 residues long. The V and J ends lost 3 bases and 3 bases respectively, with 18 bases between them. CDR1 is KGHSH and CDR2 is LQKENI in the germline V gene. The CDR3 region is CASSPAGTASRYEQYF. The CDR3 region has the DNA TGTGCCAGCTCACCGGCCGGGACGGCCTCTCGCTACGAGCAGTACTTC.

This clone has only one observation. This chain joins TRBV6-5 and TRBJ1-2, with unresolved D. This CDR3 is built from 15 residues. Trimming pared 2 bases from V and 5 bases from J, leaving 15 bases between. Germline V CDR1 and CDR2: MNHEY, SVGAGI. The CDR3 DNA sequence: TGTGCCAGCAGTTACGGTAGGGCGGCAGAGTATGGCTACACCTTC. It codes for CASSYGRAAEYGYTF.

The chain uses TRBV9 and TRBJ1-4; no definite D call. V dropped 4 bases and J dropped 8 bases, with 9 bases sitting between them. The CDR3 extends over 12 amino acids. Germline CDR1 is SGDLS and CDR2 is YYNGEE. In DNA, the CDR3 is TGTGCCAGCAGCCCTTCGGGGGAAAAACTGTTTTTT. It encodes CASSPSGEKLFF.

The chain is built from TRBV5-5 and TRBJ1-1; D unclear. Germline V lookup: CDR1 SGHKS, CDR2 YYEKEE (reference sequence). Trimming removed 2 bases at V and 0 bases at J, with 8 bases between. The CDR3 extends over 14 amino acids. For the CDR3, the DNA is TGTGCCAGCAGCTTCGTTTCAGTGAACACTGAAGCTTTCTTT. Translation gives CASSFVSVNTEAFF.

CDR3 residues: CASSPRGPSYNEQFF. CDR3 DNA: TGTGCCAGCAGTCCCCGGGGGCCGTCCTACAATGAGCAGTTCTTC. This rearrangement joins TRBV27 to TRBJ2-1; D may be TRBD1 or TRBD2 (6 bases each). There are 15 residues in the CDR3. Trimming cost V 5 bases and J 1 base, with 12 bases left between them. Looked up from germline, CDR1 is MNHEY and CDR2 is SMNVEV (reference sequence).

In DNA form, the CDR3 reads TGTGCCAGCAGCAATTTAGGACTAGCGGGGCCCTATGGGACCCAGTACTTC. Its translation: CASSNLGLAGPYGTQYF. The chain combines TRBV5-6 with TRBJ2-5, with 12 bases fitting TRBD2. V shed 4 bases, J shed 7 bases, and the junction held 14 bases outside the gene matches. The CDR3 extends over 17 amino acids. Germline-derived CDR1 and CDR2 are SGHDT and YYEEEE.